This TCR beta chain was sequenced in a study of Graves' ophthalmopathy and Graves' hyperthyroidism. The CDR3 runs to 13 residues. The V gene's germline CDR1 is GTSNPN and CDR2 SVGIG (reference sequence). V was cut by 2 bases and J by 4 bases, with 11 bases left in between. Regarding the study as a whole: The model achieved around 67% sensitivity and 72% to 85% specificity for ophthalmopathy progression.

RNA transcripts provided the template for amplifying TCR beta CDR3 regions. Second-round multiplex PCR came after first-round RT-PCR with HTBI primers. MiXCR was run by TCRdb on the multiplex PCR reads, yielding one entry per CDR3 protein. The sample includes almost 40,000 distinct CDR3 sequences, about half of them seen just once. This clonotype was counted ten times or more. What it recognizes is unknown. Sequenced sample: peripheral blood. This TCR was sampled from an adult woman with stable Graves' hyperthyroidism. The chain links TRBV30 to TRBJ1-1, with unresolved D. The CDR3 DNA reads TGTGCCTGGAGTCTTAAGGGTATCACTGAAGCTTTCTTT. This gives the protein CAWSLKGITEAFF.